These 24 T cell receptor beta chains were sequenced from one sample in a study of T cells in narcolepsy (dated by TCRdb to the late 2010s). The library was prepared using the immunoSEQ multiplex PCR assay. TCRdb limited this immuneACCESS table to in-frame rearrangements with V and J called. A share of clones is missing; checked studies link under half to unresolved V genes, and the rest is unexplained. In all, the sample holds tens of thousands of clones, and 70% to 85% of those were seen once. The ten largest clones add up to approximately 0.71% of the sample. The sample was CD45RA- memory CD4+ T cells from PBMCs. The cell subset or site tag for this specimen amounts to: memory T cells sorted ex vivo from peripheral blood. All receptors derive from a human donor with narcolepsy.

This chain uses TRBV11-2 with TRBJ1-4, with a weak D call TRBD1 (6 bases). Germline CDR1 is SGHAT and CDR2 is FQNNGV. The CDR3 length is 14 residues. Trimming removed 10 bases from V and 3 bases from J, with 15 bases in between. This chain's CDR3 is CATSVGGSNEKLFF. The CDR3 DNA reads as TGTGCCACCTCCGTGGGGGGCTCTAATGAAAAACTGTTTTTT. Based on the CDR3 plus reference TRBV11-2 and TRBJ1-4, the full variable domain is EAGVAQSPRYKIIEKRQSVAFWCNPISGHATLYWYQQILGQGPKLLIQFQNNGVVDDSQLPKDRFSAERLKGVDSTLKIQPAKLEDSAVYLCATSVGGSNEKLFFGSGTQLSVL.

This chain uses TRBV9 with TRBJ1-4; D call uncertain. Germline V gene sequence: CDR1 SGDLS, CDR2 YYNGEE. This CDR3 region has 15 residues. The germline V and J ends were trimmed by 0 bases and 7 bases, with 13 bases remaining between them. CDR3 DNA: TGTGCCAGCAGCGTAGGTCCGGCTAGGAGTGAAAAACTGTTTTTT. Residues: CASSVGPARSEKLFF.

The chain joins TRBV11-2 to TRBJ1-5, with D perhaps TRBD1 (6 bases). Germline values: CDR1 SGHAT, CDR2 FQNNGV. The CDR3 covers 14 residues. V shed 0 bases and J shed 4 bases, with 7 bases lying between them. CDR3 bases: TGTGCCAGCAGCTTAGACAGGGGAAATCAGCCCCAGCATTTT. It specifies CASSLDRGNQPQHF.

The chain couples TRBV12-5 to TRBJ1-3; no firm D call. The CDR3 contains 13 residues. CDR1 and CDR2 from the germline V gene are LGHNT and FRNRAP. V dropped 0 bases and J dropped 5 bases, with 5 bases sitting between them. CDR3 sequence: CASGLVSRNTIYF. In nucleotides, the CDR3 is TGTGCTAGTGGTTTGGTATCGCGAAACACCATATATTTT.

The chain uses TRBV11-3 and TRBJ2-3, with TRBD1 as a possible D gene (5 bases). The CDR3 is 12 amino acids. Germline V gives CDR1 SGHNT, CDR2 YENEEA. Trimming took off 3 bases at V and 9 bases at J, with 10 bases between the two ends. In nucleotides, the CDR3 is TGTGCCAGCAGCTTTAAGGGGAACACGCAGTATTTT. It specifies CASSFKGNTQYF.

This chain links TRBV4-2 with TRBJ2-3; D remains unclear. Looked up from germline, CDR1 is LGHNA and CDR2 is YNFKEQ. There are 14 residues in the CDR3. V was shortened by 4 bases and J by 1 base, with 9 bases between the two germline ends. This chain's CDR3 is CASSPAVGTDTQYF. The CDR3 bases are TGTGCCAGCAGCCCCGCGGTTGGCACAGATACGCAGTATTTT.

V is TRBV5-4 and J is TRBJ2-5, with D possibly TRBD2 on 6 matching bases. CDR3 size: 16 residues. Germline V gene sequence: CDR1 SGHNT, CDR2 YYREEE (reference sequence). V shed 0 bases and J shed 5 bases, with 17 bases lying between them. The CDR3 DNA follows: TGTGCCAGCAGCTTGGGGGCCGGTGGGGGGATTGAGACCCAGTACTTC. Amino acids: CASSLGAGGGIETQYF.

V and J are TRBV2 and TRBJ2-5, with TRBD2 matching over 9 bases. J was trimmed by 5 bases and V by 4 bases; bases with no gene match: 8. The CDR3 has 15 amino acids. Germline V gives CDR1 SNHLY, CDR2 FYNNEI. CDR3 bases: TGTGCCAGCAGTGGTAGTCTAGCGGGGAGGGAGACCCAGTACTTC. Protein product: CASSGSLAGRETQYF.

The rearrangement joins TRBV11-2 to TRBJ2-7; D gene unclear. The CDR3 totals 13 residues. From germline, CDR1 is SGHAT and CDR2 FQNNGV. The V end lost 5 bases, the J end lost 9 bases, and 17 bases lay between the germline ends. CDR3 amino acids: CASSKPPSKRQYF. Here the CDR3 DNA reads TGTGCCAGCAGCAAACCTCCGTCCAAAAGGCAGTACTTC.

The chain couples TRBV5-6 to TRBJ1-2; unclear D gene. The V gene lost 2 bases and the J gene lost 1 base, with 15 bases spanning the gap. Germline V gene data show CDR1 as SGHDT and CDR2 as YYEEEE. The CDR3 spans 16 residues. The CDR3 DNA sequence: TGTGCCAGCAGCTTACCTCATATGGGTGGTAACTATGGCTACACCTTC. Residues: CASSLPHMGGNYGYTF.

V and J are TRBV29-1 and TRBJ2-7; 8 bases align to TRBD2. Germline V lookup: CDR1 SQVTM, CDR2 ANQGSEA. This CDR3 contains 13 residues. Losses at the gene ends were 5 bases for V and 1 base for J; bases not matched to a gene: 4. CDR3 sequence (DNA): TGCAGCGTTTCGGCGGGGGGTTCCTACGAGCAGTACTTC. Protein: CSVSAGGSYEQYF.

The chain uses TRBV15 and TRBJ2-5, with D tentatively TRBD1 or TRBD2 (5 bases each). This CDR3 is built from 16 residues. CDR1 and CDR2 from the germline V gene are LNHNV and YYDKDF (reference sequence). The V gene lost 3 bases and the J gene lost 0 bases, with 14 bases spanning the gap. The CDR3 nucleotides read TGTGCCACCAGCAGGGAAAGGGGACCGTACCAAGAGACCCAGTACTTC. Translating gives CATSRERGPYQETQYF.

With respect to this clone: At one end, the junction sequence differs from germline, possibly due to a read error. The rearrangement joins TRBV4-1 to TRBJ2-1; 7 bases map to TRBD2. Germline-derived CDR1 and CDR2 are MGHRA and YSYEKL. The CDR3 has 16 residues. The CDR3 sequence: CASSSRTRSLANERFF. The CDR3 region has the DNA TGCGCCAGCAGCTCCAGGACTAGAAGCCTGGCCAATGAGCGGTTCTTC.

V and J are TRBV6-5 and TRBJ2-5, with 8 bases identical to TRBD1. The V gene end was trimmed by 5 bases and the J gene end by 4 bases; junction bases not matched to a gene: 3. Germline CDR1 is MNHEY and CDR2 is SVGAGI. The CDR3 is 13 amino acids. The CDR3 reads CASSQGAAETQYF. The DNA for the CDR3 is TGTGCCAGCAGTCAGGGGGCCGCAGAGACCCAGTACTTC.

In regard to this clone: Within the sample, other DNA sequences also encode this same CDR3. The chain uses TRBV10-1 and TRBJ2-5; D is unresolved. CDR3 length equals 12 residues. The V end was cut by 5 bases, the J end by 2 bases, with 6 bases between. The V gene's germline CDR1 is WNHNN and CDR2 SYGVQD (reference sequence). CDR3 sequence (DNA): TGCGCCAGCAGTTACGGGCAAGAGACCCAGTACTTC. Translating gives CASSYGQETQYF.

This chain connects TRBV28 to TRBJ1-5; weak D call: TRBD1 (5 bases). V dropped 8 bases and J dropped 0 bases, with 14 bases sitting between them. The CDR3 has 15 amino acids. Germline lookup yields CDR1 MDHEN and CDR2 SYDVKM. The CDR3 nucleotides read TGTGCCAGCCGGGGGTTCGCCGGTAGCAATCAGCCCCAGCATTTT. Encoded protein: CASRGFAGSNQPQHF.

V usage is TRBV2 and J usage is TRBJ1-1, with D perhaps TRBD1 (5 bases). The germline V gene has CDR1 SNHLY and CDR2 FYNNEI. Trimming cost V 2 bases and J 12 bases, with 16 bases left between them. The CDR3 covers 13 residues. DNA of the CDR3: TGTGCCAGCAGTGAACCCCCCCCGAAGGGGCCTTTCTTT. Protein sequence: CASSEPPPKGPFF.

The chain joins TRBV27 to TRBJ1-5; 9 bases agree with TRBD1. The trim removed 5 bases at V and 0 bases at J, leaving 5 bases unmatched. Per germline, CDR1 MNHEY and CDR2 SMNVEV (reference sequence). The CDR3 is 16 amino acids. For the CDR3, the DNA is TGTGCCAGCAGTCCATGGACAGGGGATAGCAATCAGCCCCAGCATTTT. Residues: CASSPWTGDSNQPQHF.

This chain uses TRBV5-1 with TRBJ1-2, with D possibly TRBD1 on 5 matching bases. This CDR3 contains 15 residues. Germline V gene sequence: CDR1 SGHRS, CDR2 YFSETQ. Trimming removed 5 bases from V and 0 bases from J, with 14 bases in between. CDR3 sequence reads: CASRLEQVTNYGYTF. The CDR3 DNA reads as TGCGCCAGCAGACTAGAACAGGTTACTAACTATGGCTACACCTTC.

The gene calls are TRBV7-2 and TRBJ1-4; D not resolved. The CDR3 extends over 15 amino acids. CDR1 SGHTA and CDR2 FQGNSA come from the germline V gene. V lost 2 bases and J lost 0, with 7 bases in between. The CDR3 DNA reads as TGTGCCAGCAGCTTATCAGATGCAACTAATGAAAAACTGTTTTTT. Translation: CASSLSDATNEKLFF.

The chain's CDR3 is CASSIEGGRGPYNEQFF. CDR3 in DNA: TGTGCCAGTAGTATAGAAGGCGGCAGGGGACCCTACAATGAGCAGTTCTTC. The chain recombines TRBV19 with TRBJ2-1; possible D gene TRBD1, 6 bases. The CDR3 is made up of 17 amino acids. The germline CDR1 and CDR2 sequences are LNHDA and SQIVND (reference sequence). The V and J ends lost 0 bases and 2 bases respectively, with 14 bases between them. Variable domain in full (rest from reference TRBV19 and TRBJ2-1): DGGITQSPKYLFRKEGQNVTLSCEQNLNHDAMYWYRQDPGQGLRLIYYSQIVNDFQKGDIAEGYSVSREKKESFPLTVTSAQKNPTAFYLCASSIEGGRGPYNEQFFGPGTRLTVL.

The table lists this clone with a count of one. The chain is built from TRBV6-5 and TRBJ1-4; D is unresolved. The V and J ends lost 1 base and 5 bases respectively, with 11 bases between them. There are 15 residues in the CDR3. Germline V gene sequence: CDR1 MNHEY, CDR2 SVGAGI. The CDR3 is CASSYYFAQNEKLFF. The CDR3 coding sequence is TGTGCCAGCAGTTACTACTTCGCACAGAATGAAAAACTGTTTTTT.

This clone was recorded a few times. The V and J genes are TRBV9 and TRBJ2-1; D not resolved. The CDR3 spans 14 residues. Trimming left V 0 bases short and J 3 bases short, with 7 bases between. Germline values: CDR1 SGDLS, CDR2 YYNGEE. CDR3 region: CASSVGSSYNEQFF. In DNA, the CDR3 is TGTGCCAGCAGCGTAGGGAGTAGCTACAATGAGCAGTTCTTC.

This chain links TRBV29-1 with TRBJ2-5, with D uncertain. The CDR3 has 11 residues. Germline values: CDR1 SQVTM, CDR2 ANQGSEA. V shed 8 bases and J shed 2 bases, with 9 bases lying between them. In DNA form, the CDR3 reads TGCAGCTCGCGGCAGCAAGAGACCCAGTACTTC. Translation gives CSSRQQETQYF.